This section outlines one TCR beta chain sequence together with its context. Its antigen is not known. Donors likely had unrecorded immune exposures despite being nominally healthy when sampled. The sample is drawn from a study of cytomegalovirus exposure and HLA in healthy donors. In the study overall: Counted in an early data release were tens of millions of unique TCRs from HLA-typed donors.

Study-wide results and caveats: According to the study, 150 to 200 TCR beta chains were cytomegalovirus-associated.

The PCR used 60 Vbeta and 13 Jbeta primers. Here immunoSEQ multiplex PCR was the method, and the copy in TCRdb shows in-frame clones only, minus some. The sample comprises 150,000 to 180,000 clones, more than 75% of which are singletons, and more than 2% rests with the top ten. The V gene end was trimmed by 0 bases and the J gene end by 7 bases; junction bases not matched to a gene: 7. Germline CDR1 and CDR2: LGHNA and YSLEER. The CDR3 length is 16 residues. The origin of this receptor is a woman younger than 30 in good health and CMV-seronegative. The gene calls are TRBV4-3 and TRBJ2-3; 10 bases match TRBD2. Sequences were obtained from PBMCs. The CDR3 spells CASSQDPSGGANTQYF. DNA of the CDR3: TGCGCCAGCAGCCAAGATCCGAGCGGGGGGGCGAATACGCAGTATTTT.